These T cell receptor beta chains were read from a single sample in a study of cytomegalovirus exposure and HLA in healthy donors. Repertoires were generated with immunoSEQ multiplex PCR, while TCRdb's copy carries only in-frame clones and drops some. The sample consists of approximately 170,000 clones, roughly four fifths of them appearing once. Sequenced: PBMCs. These receptors all stem from a man between 50 and 59 years old in good health and CMV-seropositive. Each CDR3 is given with its conserved first and last residue. Fields, in order: V gene, J gene, CDR3 length, D gene, clone size, CDR3 protein, CDR3 DNA. A D gene is named only where the DNA matches it firmly. Some rows have no size entry. The others give once, few or many, or a class for an expanded clone.

v_gene: TRBV7-2
j_gene: TRBJ1-1
len: 15
d_gene: TRBD1
abundance: NA
CDR3aa: CASSLRGQKNTEAFF
CDR3nt: TGTGCCAGCAGCTTAAGGGGGCAGAAGAACACTGAAGCTTTCTTT

v_gene: TRBV18
j_gene: TRBJ1-5
len: 14
d_gene: NA
abundance: NA
CDR3aa: CASSPSGANQPQHF
CDR3nt: TGTGCCAGCTCACCCTCAGGGGCCAATCAGCCCCAGCATTTT

v_gene: TRBV27
j_gene: TRBJ2-1
len: 16
d_gene: NA
abundance: NA
CDR3aa: CASSPSPRGGRNEQFF
CDR3nt: TGCGCCAGCAGTCCATCCCCCAGGGGAGGGAGGAATGAGCAGTTCTTC

v_gene: TRBV5-1
j_gene: TRBJ2-5
len: 16
d_gene: TRBD2
abundance: NA
CDR3aa: CASSLQGSGSSETQYF
CDR3nt: TGCGCCAGCAGCTTGCAGGGTAGCGGGAGTTCAGAGACCCAGTACTTC

v_gene: TRBV10-1
j_gene: TRBJ2-7
len: 12
d_gene: NA
abundance: NA
CDR3aa: CASRQASGEQYF
CDR3nt: TGCGCCAGCAGGCAAGCCTCAGGCGAGCAGTACTTC

v_gene: TRBV19
j_gene: TRBJ1-3
len: 14
d_gene: NA
abundance: NA
CDR3aa: CASRGSSSGNTIYF
CDR3nt: TGTGCCAGTAGGGGCAGTAGCTCTGGAAACACCATATATTTT

v_gene: TRBV16
j_gene: TRBJ1-5
len: 14
d_gene: NA
abundance: NA
CDR3aa: CASSQTGPNQPQHF
CDR3nt: TGTGCCAGCAGCCAAACAGGACCCAATCAGCCCCAGCATTTT

v_gene: TRBV2
j_gene: TRBJ2-7
len: 13
d_gene: NA
abundance: NA
CDR3aa: CASSELEGYEQYF
CDR3nt: TGTGCCAGCAGTGAGTTGGAGGGCTACGAGCAGTACTTC

v_gene: TRBV7-8
j_gene: TRBJ2-7
len: 16
d_gene: NA
abundance: NA
CDR3aa: CASSQAGHSRPGEQYF
CDR3nt: TGTGCCAGCAGCCAGGCCGGACATTCCAGGCCAGGCGAGCAGTACTTC

v_gene: TRBV4-2
j_gene: TRBJ1-2
len: 15
d_gene: NA
abundance: NA
CDR3aa: CASSQEPTENYGYTF
CDR3nt: TGTGCCAGCAGCCAAGAGCCGACAGAAAACTATGGCTACACCTTC

v_gene: TRBV28
j_gene: TRBJ1-3
len: 14
d_gene: NA
abundance: once
CDR3aa: CASIEALSGNTIYF
CDR3nt: TGTGCCAGCATAGAGGCCCTCTCTGGAAACACCATATATTTT

v_gene: TRBV18
j_gene: TRBJ1-2
len: 15
d_gene: TRBD1
abundance: NA
CDR3aa: CASSSPWTGNYGYTF
CDR3nt: TGTGCCAGCTCATCGCCTTGGACAGGGAACTATGGCTACACCTTC

v_gene: TRBV10-2
j_gene: TRBJ2-1
len: 15
d_gene: TRBD2
abundance: NA
CDR3aa: CASSETSGSYNEQFF
CDR3nt: TGCGCCAGCAGTGAAACTAGCGGGTCCTACAATGAGCAGTTCTTC

v_gene: TRBV28
j_gene: TRBJ2-5
len: 15
d_gene: TRBD2
abundance: NA
CDR3aa: CASSLTLAGGETQYF
CDR3nt: TGTGCCAGCAGTTTAACTTTAGCGGGGGGAGAGACCCAGTACTTC

v_gene: TRBV5-1
j_gene: TRBJ2-2
len: 13
d_gene: TRBD1
abundance: NA
CDR3aa: CASGTGGSGELFF
CDR3nt: TGCGCCAGCGGGACAGGGGGCTCCGGGGAGCTGTTTTTT

v_gene: TRBV5-4
j_gene: TRBJ2-1
len: 16
d_gene: TRBD2
abundance: NA
CDR3aa: CASSFDGTSGPGKQFF
CDR3nt: TGTGCCAGCAGCTTTGACGGGACTAGCGGTCCCGGAAAGCAGTTCTTC

v_gene: TRBV5-1
j_gene: TRBJ2-5
len: 17
d_gene: NA
abundance: NA
CDR3aa: CASSLLAELATRETQYF
CDR3nt: TGCGCCAGCAGCTTGTTGGCGGAACTAGCAACCCGAGAGACCCAGTACTTC

v_gene: TRBV5-6
j_gene: TRBJ2-1
len: 17
d_gene: NA
abundance: NA
CDR3aa: CASSFGGALYSYNEQFF
CDR3nt: TGTGCCAGCAGCTTTGGTGGGGCCCTTTACTCCTACAATGAGCAGTTCTTC

v_gene: TRBV15
j_gene: TRBJ1-2
len: 17
d_gene: TRBD1
abundance: few
CDR3aa: CATSREIGQEANYGYTF
CDR3nt: TGTGCCACCAGCAGAGAGATCGGACAGGAGGCTAACTATGGCTACACCTTC

v_gene: TRBV4-2
j_gene: TRBJ1-4
len: 15
d_gene: NA
abundance: NA
CDR3aa: CASSQDKGGGEKLFF
CDR3nt: TGTGCCAGCAGCCAAGATAAGGGAGGGGGTGAAAAACTGTTTTTT

v_gene: TRBV18
j_gene: TRBJ1-1
len: 15
d_gene: TRBD1
abundance: NA
CDR3aa: CASSPWDRMNTEAFF
CDR3nt: TGTGCCAGCTCACCCTGGGACAGGATGAACACTGAAGCTTTCTTT

v_gene: TRBV5-1
j_gene: TRBJ2-1
len: 15
d_gene: TRBD1
abundance: few
CDR3aa: CASSLGTGAGNEQFF
CDR3nt: TGCGCCAGCAGCTTGGGGACAGGGGCCGGCAATGAGCAGTTCTTC

v_gene: TRBV7-9
j_gene: TRBJ2-3
len: 15
d_gene: NA
abundance: NA
CDR3aa: CASSKPGTRTDTQYF
CDR3nt: TGTGCCAGCAGCAAACCCGGGACACGCACAGATACGCAGTATTTT

v_gene: TRBV7-6
j_gene: TRBJ2-2
len: 17
d_gene: NA
abundance: few
CDR3aa: CASSLGGAGAYTGELFF
CDR3nt: TGTGCCAGCAGCTTAGGTGGGGCGGGGGCCTACACCGGGGAGCTGTTTTTT

v_gene: TRBV4-1
j_gene: TRBJ2-7
len: 15
d_gene: NA
abundance: NA
CDR3aa: CASSQGRGLSYEQYF
CDR3nt: TGCGCCAGCAGCCAAGGGCGGGGTCTCTCCTACGAGCAGTACTTC

v_gene: TRBV19
j_gene: TRBJ1-1
len: 15
d_gene: NA
abundance: few
CDR3aa: CASSLPRDRNTEAFF
CDR3nt: TGTGCCAGTAGTCTACCCCGGGATCGGAACACTGAAGCTTTCTTT

v_gene: TRBV6-5
j_gene: TRBJ1-1
len: 15
d_gene: TRBD1
abundance: NA
CDR3aa: CASSYEGQGVTAAFF
CDR3nt: TGTGCCAGCAGTTACGAAGGACAGGGTGTCACCGCGGCTTTCTTT

v_gene: TRBV6-5
j_gene: TRBJ2-7
len: 15
d_gene: NA
abundance: NA
CDR3aa: CASSYLAEVSYEQYF
CDR3nt: TGTGCCAGCAGCTACTTAGCGGAGGTCTCCTACGAGCAGTACTTC

v_gene: TRBV2
j_gene: TRBJ2-1
len: 15
d_gene: TRBD2
abundance: NA
CDR3aa: CASSVEKSGGGEQFF
CDR3nt: TGTGCCAGCAGTGTAGAGAAGAGCGGGGGCGGGGAGCAGTTCTTC

v_gene: TRBV7-9
j_gene: TRBJ2-1
len: 15
d_gene: TRBD2
abundance: few
CDR3aa: CASSLGTSGYNEQFF
CDR3nt: TGTGCCAGCAGCTTAGGGACTAGCGGCTACAATGAGCAGTTCTTC

v_gene: TRBV2
j_gene: TRBJ1-2
len: 13
d_gene: NA
abundance: NA
CDR3aa: CASQDSPPTDYTF
CDR3nt: TGTGCCAGCCAGGACAGCCCTCCGACGGACTACACCTTC

v_gene: TRBV28
j_gene: TRBJ1-5
len: 13
d_gene: NA
abundance: once
CDR3aa: CASSFPYNQPQHF
CDR3nt: TGTGCCAGCAGTTTCCCCTACAATCAGCCCCAGCATTTT

v_gene: TRBV27
j_gene: TRBJ2-7
len: 15
d_gene: NA
abundance: NA
CDR3aa: CASSLSFTGPYEQYF
CDR3nt: TGTGCCAGCAGTTTATCGTTCACAGGACCCTATGAGCAGTACTTC

v_gene: TRBV7-3
j_gene: TRBJ2-1
len: 16
d_gene: TRBD2
abundance: NA
CDR3aa: CASSLRLAGAYNEQFF
CDR3nt: TGTGCCAGCAGCTTAAGGCTAGCGGGGGCCTACAATGAGCAGTTCTTC

v_gene: TRBV4-1
j_gene: TRBJ1-2
len: 15
d_gene: TRBD1
abundance: NA
CDR3aa: CASSQEDRESNGYTF
CDR3nt: TGCGCCAGCAGCCAAGAGGACAGGGAGAGTAATGGCTACACCTTC

v_gene: TRBV7-6
j_gene: TRBJ2-2
len: 16
d_gene: TRBD2
abundance: NA
CDR3aa: CASSDLSGRGTGELFF
CDR3nt: TGTGCCAGCAGCGATCTTAGCGGGAGAGGTACCGGGGAGCTGTTTTTT

v_gene: TRBV11-2
j_gene: TRBJ2-5
len: 15
d_gene: NA
abundance: NA
CDR3aa: CASSLDHSGQETQYF
CDR3nt: TGTGCCAGCAGCTTAGATCACAGCGGGCAAGAGACCCAGTACTTC

v_gene: TRBV13
j_gene: TRBJ2-7
len: 14
d_gene: NA
abundance: NA
CDR3aa: CASSLVSRPGEQYF
CDR3nt: TGTGCCAGCAGCTTAGTTAGTCGGCCCGGGGAGCAGTACTTC

v_gene: TRBV2
j_gene: TRBJ1-4
len: 14
d_gene: TRBD1
abundance: NA
CDR3aa: CASRRDRVDEKLFF
CDR3nt: TGTGCCAGCAGGAGAGACAGGGTCGATGAAAAACTGTTTTTT

v_gene: TRBV15
j_gene: TRBJ2-7
len: 17
d_gene: NA
abundance: NA
CDR3aa: CATSREASGKTSYEQYF
CDR3nt: TGTGCCACCAGCAGAGAGGCGAGCGGAAAAACTTCCTACGAGCAGTACTTC

v_gene: TRBV27
j_gene: TRBJ2-1
len: 14
d_gene: NA
abundance: NA
CDR3aa: CASSLLGDYNEQFF
CDR3nt: TGTGCCAGCAGTTTATTAGGGGACTACAATGAGCAGTTCTTC

v_gene: TRBV29-1
j_gene: TRBJ2-5
len: 16
d_gene: TRBD1
abundance: NA
CDR3aa: CSVVDGQGTGQETQYF
CDR3nt: TGCAGCGTCGTAGATGGACAGGGGACAGGCCAAGAGACCCAGTACTTC